This T cell receptor beta chain originates from a study of tumor-infiltrating lymphocytes in primary liver carcinoma. Across the whole study: Measuring roughly 4.2 to 11 cm across, the tumors were staged as T1-T3 N0M0. Study-wide points: Pairs of tumor regions overlapped more than tumor-adjacent and tumor-blood pairs did.

By frequency in the sample, this clonotype is medium-sized. Its antigen is currently unknown. TCR beta cDNA was reverse-transcribed from about 500 ng of total RNA. The reaction used a constant-region primer and ProtoScript II reverse transcriptase. Libraries of TCR beta came from three nested multiplex PCR rounds with slightly modified ARM-PCR. Two initial PCR rounds of roughly 10 cycles each paired TRBV1-TRBV30 forward primers with a C-beta reverse primer. TCRdb processed the multiplex PCR reads anew with MiXCR; each CDR3 protein has one entry. The table includes some 43,000 distinct CDR3 sequences, less than 75% detected once. This CDR3 is built from 14 residues. Germline values: CDR1 MNHEY, CDR2 SVGAGI. Trimming took 5 bases from V and 5 from J; bases not matched to a gene: 8. DNA and RNA were both co-extracted from approximately 20-30 mg of bulk tissue that had not been sorted.

This clonotype was sampled from a man aged 40-49 years with primary liver carcinoma and hepatitis B virus infection. This chain connects TRBV6-5 to TRBJ2-5, with 7 bases identical to TRBD2. The source material was liver tumor tissue from sampling region 5. The sample's subset: tumor region T5, tumor centre. CDR3 protein: CASSQAGSWETQYF. The CDR3 DNA reads as TGTGCCAGCAGTCAAGCGGGATCTTGGGAGACCCAGTACTTC.